This T cell receptor (beta chain) came from a study of blood T cell repertoires in COVID-19. The wider study: Italy, Spain and the United States were the sources of the convalescent and acute COVID-19 samples. T cells, B-cell-depleted T cells, or PBMCs supplied cDNA or gDNA.

Authors' analysis steps: It was from reference gene primer amplification that nucleated cell counts were estimated. Produced via immunoSEQ multiplex PCR; TCRdb's table is partial and in-frame only. The DNA gave D and trimming, while V, J and clone size come from that table. The data hold about 120,000 clones, with more than 70% observed a single time. V lost 10 bases to trimming and J lost 5 bases, with 13 bases between them. CDR3 length equals 13 residues. The V gene's germline CDR1 is SGHRS and CDR2 YFSETQ. The chain links TRBV5-1 to TRBJ1-6, with D maybe TRBD1 (6 bases). The sequence derives from a human donor in a cohort sampled during active COVID-19. Sequencing was performed on peripheral blood. In DNA, the CDR3 is TGCGCCGGGCGGACAGATGATAATTCACCCCTCCACTTT. This codes for CAGRTDDNSPLHF.